A single T cell receptor (beta chain) is shown here with its context. It has no known antigen specificity. Base qualities are not at hand, and no much larger clone is one base apart. RNA was extracted using the RNeasy kit, and about 0.5 to 1 ug of the RNA was reverse transcribed with random hexamers. TCR beta CDR3 regions were amplified with the immunoSEQ multiplex PCR assay covering 54 Vbeta and 13 Jbeta segments. PCR amplification bias was corrected by using a synthetic template baseline for primer optimization and computational correction. For the original study's pipeline: Reads were assigned to V, D and J genes according to IMGT and analyzed in immunoSEQ Analyzer, with only productive sequences retained. Clonality was computed as one minus Shannon entropy normalized by log2 of the number of productive unique sequences. Public and private clones were assessed among the 100 most prevalent clones of each patient and control. Clones were defined as Susac-specific if absent from the healthy and MS cohorts, from 1052 published viral clones and from other ImmuneACCESS disease sequences. TCRdb took the public reads, trimmed them with fastp at Q25, ran MiXCR for clone calling and kept in-frame beta chains. A single entry per CDR3 protein holds the most common genes and DNA from its merged rows. The V and J calls were not made by the authors but by TCRdb's processing. This sample has 210,000 or so distinct CDR3 sequences in its table, and 94% of those were observed once. Clones ranked in the top ten supply about 0.14% of the sample.

The sample belongs to a study of CD8 T cells in Susac syndrome (dated by TCRdb to between 2018 and 2020). About the investigation overall: Among the Susac syndrome patients who were sequenced, clinically active disease was present in five or six and clinical remission was observed in fewer than ten. At the time of blood withdrawal, Susac syndrome patients were either therapy-naive, taking corticosteroids (with some also receiving IVIg), or on IVIg alone. Repertoire sequencing was used to test whether CD8+ T cell activation and differentiation in Susac syndrome was antigen driven. Findings and caveats that apply to the study as a whole: No clonal expansion was detected in the CD4+ T cell repertoire of Susac syndrome patients. The number of individuals in the TCR sequencing and HLA analysis was acknowledged as relatively small.

High-throughput TCR beta sequencing profiled peripheral blood CD8+ and CD4+ T cells from healthy donors, Susac syndrome patients and multiple sclerosis patients. The Susac syndrome patients fulfilled recently defined diagnostic criteria for either definite or probable disease. CD8+ TEMRA cells were enriched by FACS, while bulk CD8+ and CD4+ T cells were purified by magnetic negative isolation. Blood was collected in EDTA tubes and processed within 24 hours, with PBMCs isolated through density gradient centrifugation. PBMCs destined for TCR sequencing were cryopreserved in liquid nitrogen and later thawed in a 37 °C water bath. The sorted or isolated CD4+, CD8+ and CD8+ TEMRA cells reached a purity of at least 90%. The sequencing input was CD4+ T cells from PBMCs. This TCR came from a human donor with Susac syndrome.

The CDR3 sequence is CASSAPQGGTGELFF. The DNA sequence is as follows: TGTGCCAGCAGCGCCCCACAGGGAGGAACCGGGGAGCTGTTTTTT. Recombination connected TRBV7-9 to TRBJ2-2, with the D call perhaps TRBD1 or TRBD2, as 6 bases match in each case. CDR3 length: 15 amino acids, cysteine to phenylalanine. CDR3 DNA is the only sequence kept; it has 45 bases, read in frame from the first base. V gives up 5 bases and J gives up 5 bases, and the segment between their germline ends measures 15 bases. From a lookup of the germline V gene (reference sequence), CDR1 and CDR2 are SEHNR and FQNEAQ. Reference TRBV7-9 and TRBJ2-2 genes cover what lies past the CDR3, so the full variable domain is DTGVSQNPRHKITKRGQNVTFRCDPISEHNRLYWYRQTLGQGPEFLTYFQNEAQLEKSRLLSDRFSAERPKGSFSTLEIQRTEQGDSAMYLCASSAPQGGTGELFFGEGSRLTVL.